The clone carrying this T cell receptor beta chain was seen a handful of times. Antigen specificity is unknown. This entry belongs to a study of neurological immune-mediated disorders. The study, taken as a whole, reports: The most TCR clonal expansion was seen in HTLV-1-associated myelopathy, whereas the least was seen in multiple sclerosis, below the level in healthy controls.

Synthesis of cDNA was accomplished via 5'RACE employing 10-nucleotide random UMIs. TCRdb ran MiXCR on the 5' RACE reads and lists one entry per CDR3 protein. The profile shows some 76,000 distinct CDR3 sequences, roughly 3% of them singletons. Germline lookup yields CDR1 LGHNA and CDR2 YSLEER. V was trimmed by 4 bases and J by 14 bases, leaving 23 bases between them. The CDR3 spans 14 residues. The clonotype comes from a woman between 50 and 59 years old with multiple sclerosis. Sequencing was done on a sample of PBMCs. The chain joins TRBV4-3 to TRBJ1-2; D ambiguous. This chain's CDR3 is CASSRGDGLRGRTF. The DNA of the CDR3 is TGCGCCAGCAGCCGGGGAGATGGACTCCGAGGGAGGACCTTC.